The 8 T cell receptor beta chains listed next were all sequenced from one sample in a study of blood T cell repertoires in COVID-19. The repertoire was sequenced with immunoSEQ multiplex PCR; TCRdb's copy has only in-frame clones and lacks some. The sample consists of fewer than 400,000 clones, 75% to 90% of them appearing once. The specimen was PBMCs or T cells enriched from blood (not recorded which). Every receptor here comes from a young man who had recovered from COVID-19.

V usage is TRBV5-1 and J usage is TRBJ1-2; 7 bases align to TRBD1. The trim removed 0 bases at V and 8 bases at J, leaving 7 bases unmatched. The germline V gene has CDR1 SGHRS and CDR2 YFSETQ. The CDR3 covers 14 residues. The CDR3 DNA is TGCGCCAGCAGCTTGGAGGACAGGAAGAGCGGCTACACCTTC. Its translation: CASSLEDRKSGYTF.

The V call is TRBV5-1, the J call TRBJ1-1, with 7 bases matching TRBD1. V was pared by 4 bases and J by 0 bases, with 3 bases of the junction left unmatched. Germline CDR1 reads SGHRS; CDR2 reads YFSETQ. The CDR3 is 14 residues long. In DNA, the CDR3 is TGCGCCAGCAGCGCAGACAGGGTGAACACTGAAGCTTTCTTT. Protein product: CASSADRVNTEAFF.

The chain employs TRBV18 and TRBJ2-3, with 7 bases that match TRBD1. Germline V gene data show CDR1 as KGHSH and CDR2 as LQKENI. This CDR3 region has 14 residues. V lost 3 bases, J lost 2 bases, and 2 bases stayed unmatched. Written as DNA, the CDR3 is TGTGCCAGCTCACCGGGACAGCCCACAGATACGCAGTATTTT. Its translation is CASSPGQPTDTQYF.

This chain uses TRBV9 with TRBJ2-5, with 7 bases identical to TRBD2. Germline V gene sequence: CDR1 SGDLS, CDR2 YYNGEE. The length of the CDR3 is 15 residues. Germline trimming cut 2 bases from V and 5 bases from J; bases unmatched to any gene: 9. The CDR3 region has the DNA TGTGCCAGCAGCGTTCATATGGCGGGGGTGGAGACCCAGTACTTC. Protein product: CASSVHMAGVETQYF.

V is TRBV18 and J is TRBJ1-5; 7 nucleotides match TRBD1. Per germline, CDR1 KGHSH and CDR2 LQKENI. The CDR3 is made up of 15 amino acids. V was clipped by 6 bases and J by 3 bases; unmatched bases: 8. The CDR3 nucleotides read TGTGCCAGCTCGCCCCGACAGGGCGCCAATCAGCCCCAGCATTTT. Translated, it gives CASSPRQGANQPQHF.

By frequency in the sample, this clone is medium-sized. The chain joins TRBV10-3 to TRBJ2-1, with TRBD2 identical over 8 bases. J was trimmed by 5 bases and V by 11 bases; bases with no gene match: 8. The CDR3 is 13 residues long. Germline CDR1 reads ENHRY; CDR2 reads SYGVKD. CDR3 protein: CALRGGLDNEQFF. The CDR3 nucleotides are TGTGCCCTCCGGGGGGGCCTAGACAATGAGCAGTTCTTC.

This clone was seen only a few times. The chain couples TRBV5-1 to TRBJ2-7; TRBD1 agrees at 8 bases. V dropped 4 bases and J dropped 3; count of bases not matched to a gene: 6. Germline CDR1 is SGHRS and CDR2 is YFSETQ. CDR3 size: 14 residues. The CDR3 DNA follows: TGCGCCAGCAGCCCGGACAGGGTGTTCTACGAGCAGTACTTC. Its protein is CASSPDRVFYEQYF.

The chain joins TRBV7-2 to TRBJ2-3; perhaps TRBD2 as D (5 bases). The ends were cut back, 5 bases at V and 0 bases at J, with 18 bases in the middle. Germline CDR1 is SGHTA and CDR2 is FQGNSA. The CDR3 totals 17 residues. The CDR3 reads CASSPSPYLTSTDTQYF. For the CDR3, the DNA is TGTGCCAGCAGCCCTAGCCCTTACCTCACTAGCACAGATACGCAGTATTTT.